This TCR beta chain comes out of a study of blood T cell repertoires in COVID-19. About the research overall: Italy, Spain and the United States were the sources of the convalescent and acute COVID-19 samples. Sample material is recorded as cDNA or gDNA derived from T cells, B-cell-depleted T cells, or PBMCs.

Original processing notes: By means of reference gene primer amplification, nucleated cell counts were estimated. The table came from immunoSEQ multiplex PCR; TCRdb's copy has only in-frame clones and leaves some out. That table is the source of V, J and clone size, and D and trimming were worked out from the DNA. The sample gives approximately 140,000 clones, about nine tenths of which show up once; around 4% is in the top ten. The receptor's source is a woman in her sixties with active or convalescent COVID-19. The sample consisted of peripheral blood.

The CDR3 region has the DNA TGTGCCAGCCGACAGGGTGGTACGTATCAGCCCCAGCATTTT. Translation: CASRQGGTYQPQHF. The chain joins TRBV6-4 to TRBJ1-5, with 7 bases lining up with TRBD1. V lost 8 bases, J lost 5 bases, and 9 bases stayed unmatched. Germline V gene lookup returns CDR1 MRHNA and CDR2 SNTAGT. The CDR3 extends over 14 amino acids.